The 25 T cell receptor beta chains reported below all come from one sample, sequenced in a study of blood T cell repertoires in COVID-19. Clones were read by immunoSEQ multiplex PCR, and TCRdb kept only the in-frame ones, dropping some. The repertoire consists of more than 110,000 clones, with about 80% occurring once and the leading ten covering approximately 4%. The sequenced sample consisted of peripheral blood. All receptors derive from a man in his sixties with acute or convalescent COVID-19.

V usage is TRBV7-2 and J usage is TRBJ2-2, with D uncertain. The CDR3 runs to 12 residues. CDR1 and CDR2 from the germline V gene are SGHTA and FQGNSA. Trimming shortened V by 5 bases and J by 2 bases, and 3 bases separated the two germline ends. The CDR3: CASSLNTGELFF. CDR3 DNA: TGTGCCAGCAGCCTAAACACCGGGGAGCTGTTTTTT.

The rearrangement links TRBV19 to TRBJ2-2; D not resolved. V lost 3 bases and J 2 bases, leaving 10 bases between the germline ends. The CDR3 has 15 residues. Per the germline V gene, CDR1 is LNHDA and CDR2 is SQIVND (reference sequence). The CDR3 nucleotides are TGTGCCAGTAGTATCCCTGCGGCCAACACCGGGGAGCTGTTTTTT. It yields the protein CASSIPAANTGELFF.

The genes are TRBV7-2 and TRBJ1-1, with D possibly being TRBD1 (6 bases). Germline V gene data show CDR1 as SGHTA and CDR2 as FQGNSA. The V end lost 5 bases, the J end lost 8 bases, and 18 bases lay between the germline ends. The CDR3 runs to 14 residues. The CDR3: CASSSATGRGEAFF. In DNA form, the CDR3 reads TGTGCCAGCAGCAGTGCAACAGGGAGGGGCGAAGCTTTCTTT.

The V and J genes are TRBV6-2 or TRBV6-3 and TRBJ2-2; D may be TRBD1 (6 bases). The CDR3 is 13 residues long. In germline, CDR1 is MNHEY, CDR2 SVGEGT. V lost 5 bases and J lost 6, with 10 bases in between. CDR3 protein: CASSRQGSGELFF. The CDR3 DNA is TGTGCCAGCAGTCGCCAGGGGTCCGGGGAGCTGTTTTTT.

This clone was found many times. The chain links TRBV3-1 (or the pseudogene TRBV3-2) to TRBJ1-1; D is unresolved. Germline values: CDR1 LGHDT, CDR2 YNNKEL (reference sequence). This CDR3 has 14 residues. With 0 bases removed from V and 1 base from J, the gap between germline ends came to 6 bases. CDR3: CASSQDLANTEAFF. In DNA form, the CDR3 reads TGTGCCAGCAGCCAAGATTTAGCGAACACTGAAGCTTTCTTT.

In its sample, this clone was seen a few times. V usage is TRBV19 and J usage is TRBJ2-7; perhaps TRBD2 as D (6 bases). The CDR3 has 15 residues. Trimming removed 11 bases at V and 0 bases at J, with 20 bases between. Germline CDR1 reads LNHDA; CDR2 reads SQIVND (reference sequence). The CDR3 nucleotides are TGTGCCTCCCGCGGAGGGGACGCTATCTCCTACGAGCAGTACTTC. It codes for CASRGGDAISYEQYF. Drawing the rest from reference TRBV19 and TRBJ2-7, the complete variable domain is DGGITQSPKYLFRKEGQNVTLSCEQNLNHDAMYWYRQDPGQGLRLIYYSQIVNDFQKGDIAEGYSVSREKKESFPLTVTSAQKNPTAFYLCASRGGDAISYEQYFGPGTRLTVT.

DNA for the CDR3: TGTGCCAGTGGGGGGGGGATCGCGGAACCCCAGCATTTT. Amino acid sequence: CASGGGIAEPQHF. The V call is TRBV19, the J call TRBJ1-5; D might be TRBD1 (5 bases). In germline, CDR1 is LNHDA, CDR2 SQIVND (reference sequence). V lost 8 bases and J lost 10, with 18 bases in between. This CDR3 has 13 residues.

The gene calls are TRBV18 and TRBJ1-5; D is perhaps TRBD1 (6 bases). The CDR3 extends over 13 amino acids. V was shortened by 5 bases and J by 11 bases, with 16 bases between the two germline ends. Looked up from germline, CDR1 is KGHSH and CDR2 is LQKENI. The CDR3 DNA sequence: TGTGCCAGCTCATTATCAGGGGCCCGGGCCCAGCATTTT. Translation gives CASSLSGARAQHF. The full variable domain, its missing parts supplied by reference TRBV18 and TRBJ1-5, is NAGVMQNPRHLVRRRGQEARLRCSPMKGHSHVYWYRQLPEEGLKFMVYLQKENIIDESGMPKERFSAEFPKEGPSILRIQQVVRGDSAAYFCASSLSGARAQHFGDGTRLSIL.

The chain is built from TRBV29-1 and TRBJ2-5; the D gene is possibly TRBD1 (6 bases). Germline V gene sequence: CDR1 SQVTM, CDR2 ANQGSEA. Trimming removed 1 base from V and 1 base from J, with 13 bases in between. This CDR3 has 15 amino acids. The CDR3 region has the DNA TGCAGCGTTGAAGGGGGACATCCGCTCCAAGAGACCCAGTACTTC. Translated: CSVEGGHPLQETQYF. Full variable domain (missing parts from reference TRBV29-1 and TRBJ2-5): SAVISQKPSRDICQRGTSLTIQCQVDSQVTMMFWYRQQPGQSLTLIATANQGSEATYESGFVIDKFPISRPNLTFSTLTVSNMSPEDSSIYLCSVEGGHPLQETQYFGPGTRLLVL.

This clone was recorded a few times. V gene TRBV28 combines with J gene TRBJ2-2; D perhaps matches TRBD2 (6 bases). The ends were cut back, 6 bases at V and 6 bases at J, with 20 bases in the middle. From germline, CDR1 is MDHEN and CDR2 SYDVKM. CDR3 length: 16 amino acids. The CDR3 DNA follows: TGTGCCAGCAGCCCGGAACCCCTTGGAGGGGCCGGGGAGCTGTTTTTT. Its translation is CASSPEPLGGAGELFF.

The rearrangement joins TRBV4-1 to TRBJ1-1; TRBD1 might be the D (5 bases). The ends were cut back, 4 bases at V and 5 bases at J, with 14 bases in the middle. The CDR3 is 14 residues long. Germline CDR1 is MGHRA and CDR2 is YSYEKL. This CDR3 is CASSLQTGRTEAFF. CDR3 nucleotide sequence: TGCGCCAGCAGCCTTCAAACAGGTAGAACTGAAGCTTTCTTT.

This chain links TRBV6-1 with TRBJ1-5; 8 bases match TRBD1. The CDR3 is 16 amino acids. After removal of 1 base from V and 2 bases from J, the junction contained 4 bases not matched to a gene. The germline CDR1 and CDR2 sequences are MNHNS and SASEGT. CDR3 in DNA: TGTGCCAGCAGTGAAGGGACAGGGTTGGGCAATCAGCCCCAGCATTTT. It encodes CASSEGTGLGNQPQHF.

This sequence joins TRBV30 and TRBJ1-4, with 7 bases lining up with TRBD1. This CDR3 is built from 15 residues. Germline loops: CDR1 GTSNPN, CDR2 SVGIG (reference sequence). J gave up 5 bases and V 0 bases, and 6 bases lay outside the gene matches. CDR3 bases: TGTGCCTGGAGTGTTAAAAGGGGGCGCAATGAAAAACTGTTTTTT. This encodes CAWSVKRGRNEKLFF.

The genes are TRBV13 and TRBJ2-1; 7 bases are shared with TRBD1. Germline assignment: CDR1 PRHDT and CDR2 FYEKMQ (reference sequence). CDR3 length: 14 residues. V was pared by 2 bases and J by 9 bases, with 7 bases of the junction left unmatched. CDR3 in DNA: TGTGCCAGCAGCTTAAAGGGGGCTGGGGGTGAGCAGTTCTTC. Translated: CASSLKGAGGEQFF.

The rearrangement uses TRBV9 and TRBJ2-1; TRBD2 matches at 12 bases. Germline loops: CDR1 SGDLS, CDR2 YYNGEE. Trimming cost V 0 bases and J 9 bases; bases outside gene matches: 4. The CDR3 has 15 amino acids. CDR3 nucleotide sequence: TGTGCCAGCAGCGTAGTGCTAGCGGGAGGGACTGAGCAGTTCTTC. Translated, it gives CASSVVLAGGTEQFF.

The chain is built from TRBV4-1 and TRBJ1-1; 7 positions agree with TRBD1. The ends lost 5 bases at V and 5 bases at J; junction bases unmatched: 8. The CDR3 is 14 amino acids. Per germline, CDR1 MGHRA and CDR2 YSYEKL. The CDR3, as DNA: TGCGCCAGCAGCTCCCCAGGGGGAAGGACTGAAGCTTTCTTT. Translated: CASSSPGGRTEAFF.

The chain couples TRBV5-8 to TRBJ2-3; tentatively, D is TRBD1 (7 bases). Germline CDR1 SGHTS, CDR2 YDEGEE. The CDR3 consists of 17 residues. The V gene lost 2 bases and the J gene lost 0 bases, with 16 bases spanning the gap. As DNA, the CDR3 is TGTGCCAGCAGCTTTTTCGCGGGACAGACTAGCACAGATACGCAGTATTTT. Its translation is CASSFFAGQTSTDTQYF.

The rearrangement uses TRBV19 and TRBJ1-1; possible D gene TRBD1, 5 bases. In germline, CDR1 is LNHDA, CDR2 SQIVND (reference sequence). The CDR3 extends over 14 amino acids. Trimming shortened V by 6 bases and J by 5 bases, and 16 bases separated the two germline ends. DNA of the CDR3: TGTGCCAGTAGCCTTACGACAGTGGGAACTGAAGCTTTCTTT. Translated, it gives CASSLTTVGTEAFF.

CDR3 nucleotides: TGCGCCAGCAGCCAAGAACTAGCGGGCTTCTACAATGAGCAGTTCTTC. It codes for CASSQELAGFYNEQFF. The chain recombines TRBV4-1 with TRBJ2-1; 9 positions agree with TRBD2. The trim removed 0 bases at V and 3 bases at J, leaving 3 bases unmatched. Germline-derived CDR1 and CDR2 are MGHRA and YSYEKL. This CDR3 spans 16 amino acids.

This clone was counted a few times. The gene calls are TRBV7-2 and TRBJ1-6; TRBD1 might be the D (5 bases). Trimming pared 5 bases from V and 13 bases from J, leaving 21 bases between. Germline V CDR1 and CDR2: SGHTA, FQGNSA. The CDR3 contains 15 residues. CDR3 coding DNA: TGTGCCAGCAGCGGAGGGACCGCCAACCTACTGCCCCTCCACTTT. It is translated as CASSGGTANLLPLHF.

The V gene is TRBV29-1, the J gene TRBJ2-1; D not certain. The germline gives CDR1 SQVTM, CDR2 ANQGSEA. With 6 bases removed from V and 6 bases from J, the gap between germline ends came to 9 bases. The CDR3 is 11 amino acids. This CDR3 is CSVPVLNEQFF. The DNA for the CDR3 is TGCAGCGTACCGGTTCTCAATGAGCAGTTCTTC.

The chain links TRBV5-1 to TRBJ1-4; D not resolved. V was cut by 0 bases and J by 0 bases, with 9 bases left in between. Germline CDR1 and CDR2: SGHRS and YFSETQ. This CDR3 has 16 amino acids. CDR3 region: CASSLGGSATNEKLFF. CDR3 DNA sequence: TGCGCCAGCAGCTTGGGAGGGTCGGCAACTAATGAAAAACTGTTTTTT.

This clone was recorded a few times. The gene calls are TRBV27 and TRBJ1-2, with 8 bases matching TRBD1. Germline V gene sequence: CDR1 MNHEY, CDR2 SMNVEV (reference sequence). Unmatched junction bases numbered 10, after V lost 6 bases and J lost 7 bases. The CDR3 is 14 residues long. CDR3 coding DNA: TGTGCCAGCAGCCCCCACACAGGGGGAGCTGGCTACACCTTC. Translated: CASSPHTGGAGYTF.

Only a few counts were recorded for this clone. This chain uses TRBV11-2 with TRBJ1-4, with a possible D match to TRBD1 (5 bases). This CDR3 has 16 amino acids. The germline V and J ends were trimmed by 5 bases and 2 bases, with 15 bases remaining between them. Germline V gives CDR1 SGHAT, CDR2 FQNNGV. The DNA for the CDR3 is TGTGCCAGCAGCCTTGGGGGGATAGGCACTAATGAAAAACTGTTTTTT. This gives the protein CASSLGGIGTNEKLFF.

This clone was seen a few times. The V gene is TRBV24-1, the J gene TRBJ2-3, with 16 bases aligning to TRBD2. The V gene end was trimmed by 3 bases and the J gene end by 4 bases; junction bases not matched to a gene: 15. Germline assignment: CDR1 KGHDR and CDR2 SFDVKD. CDR3 length: 21 residues. CDR3 sequence reads: CATSDPRGTSGRAGGSDTQYF. The CDR3 nucleotides read TGTGCCACCAGTGATCCTCGCGGGACTAGCGGGAGGGCCGGGGGGTCAGATACGCAGTATTTT.